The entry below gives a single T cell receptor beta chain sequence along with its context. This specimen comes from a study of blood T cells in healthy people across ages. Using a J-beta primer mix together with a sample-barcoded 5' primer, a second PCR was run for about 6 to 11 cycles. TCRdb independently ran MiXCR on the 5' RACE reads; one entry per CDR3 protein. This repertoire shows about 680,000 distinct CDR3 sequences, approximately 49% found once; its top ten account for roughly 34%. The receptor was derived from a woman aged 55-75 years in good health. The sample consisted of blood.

DNA for the CDR3: TGTGCCAGCAGCCATGTGTCCGGCCAAACTACGCCGGAGCAGTTCTTC. This encodes CASSHVSGQTTPEQFF. The V call is TRBV16, the J call TRBJ2-1; unclear D gene. CDR1 and CDR2 from the germline V gene are KGHSY and FQNENV. The CDR3 sequence is 16 residues long. V lost 3 bases and J lost 10, with 22 bases in between.